These 25 T cell receptor beta chains were sequenced from one sample in a study of shared clonotypes between healthy human individuals. Method: immunoSEQ multiplex PCR; TCRdb's copy keeps in-frame clones and lacks some. The sample has 2,100,000 or so clones, approximately 96% seen once; the top ten hold 0.1% to 0.15%. Source material: naive CD4+ T cells sorted from blood. Subset meaning: CD45RA+ positively selected. The receptors stem from a man aged 18-30 years in good health.

In this sample, this clone turned up a few times. V gene TRBV6-6 combines with J gene TRBJ2-2; D is unclear. Trimming removed 4 bases from V and 1 base from J, with 7 bases in between. Per germline, CDR1 MNHNY and CDR2 SVGAGI (reference sequence). This CDR3 is 14 amino acids long. CDR3 loop: CASSSAGNTGELFF. The CDR3, as DNA: TGTGCCAGCAGTTCCGCCGGGAACACCGGGGAGCTGTTTTTT.

This rearrangement joins TRBV10-2 to TRBJ1-6, with D tentatively TRBD1 (6 bases). The CDR3 has 15 amino acids. Germline assignment: CDR1 WSHSY and CDR2 SAAADI. The V and J ends lost 5 bases and 2 bases respectively, with 10 bases between them. The CDR3 here is CASSRTEAYNSPLHF. The CDR3 DNA reads as TGCGCCAGCAGTCGGACAGAGGCCTATAATTCACCCCTCCACTTT.

This clone was observed once. The V gene is TRBV10-3, the J gene TRBJ1-2; no firm D call. The length of the CDR3 is 14 residues. The germline V and J ends were trimmed by 0 bases and 6 bases, with 11 bases remaining between them. Germline V gives CDR1 ENHRY, CDR2 SYGVKD. Here the CDR3 reads CAISESTTTHGYTF. For the CDR3, the DNA is TGTGCCATCAGTGAGTCGACGACGACGCATGGCTACACCTTC.

The chain combines TRBV5-1 with TRBJ2-7, with 9 bases aligning to TRBD1. Germline V gene data show CDR1 as SGHRS and CDR2 as YFSETQ. This CDR3 has 16 amino acids. The J segment lost 5 bases and the V segment lost 0 bases, leaving 9 bases of the junction unmatched. CDR3 amino acids: CASSLAGTGTSDEQYF. CDR3 DNA: TGCGCCAGCAGCTTGGCCGGGACAGGGACTTCGGACGAGCAGTACTTC.

V usage is TRBV11-2 and J usage is TRBJ1-5; TRBD1 might be the D (6 bases). V was trimmed by 5 bases and J by 1 base, leaving 12 bases between them. This CDR3 has 15 residues. Germline values: CDR1 SGHAT, CDR2 FQNNGV. CDR3 bases: TGTGCCAGCAGCCCCGAAGGACAGAGCAATCAGCCCCAGCATTTT. This sequence encodes CASSPEGQSNQPQHF.

Regarding this clone: This same CDR3 is encoded by further DNA sequences in the sample. The chain couples TRBV11-2 to TRBJ2-1; TRBD2 matches 9 bases. Germline CDR1 and CDR2: SGHAT and FQNNGV. The junction had 2 bases not matched to a gene; V was cut back by 5 bases and J by 0 bases. This CDR3 is built from 15 residues. The CDR3 nucleotides are TGTGCCAGCAGCCTTAGCGGGAGCTCCTACAATGAGCAGTTCTTC. Translated, it gives CASSLSGSSYNEQFF.

As to this clone: The same CDR3 arises from other DNA sequences in this sample as well. This chain joins TRBV19 and TRBJ2-7; 10 bases are a match to TRBD1. V dropped 4 bases and J dropped 2; count of bases not matched to a gene: 5. The CDR3 loop spans 15 amino acids. The germline V gene encodes CDR1 LNHDA and CDR2 SQIVND (reference sequence). The chain's CDR3 is CASSNPGTGAYEQYF. The CDR3 DNA follows: TGTGCCAGTAGTAACCCCGGGACAGGGGCCTACGAGCAGTACTTC.

The chain joins TRBV7-2 to TRBJ2-7, with 10 bases that match TRBD2. Trimming removed 5 bases from V and 6 bases from J; junction bases left unmatched: 10. The CDR3 covers 15 residues. CDR1 is SGHTA, CDR2 FQGNSA, per germline. For the CDR3, the DNA is TGTGCCAGCAGCCCAGAGCTAGCGGGAGCCCCCGAGCAGTACTTC. Translated: CASSPELAGAPEQYF.

The rearrangement joins TRBV5-1 to TRBJ1-6; 10 bases agree with TRBD1. CDR3 size: 16 residues. Losses at the gene ends were 7 bases for V and 6 bases for J; bases not matched to a gene: 10. Germline CDR1 and CDR2: SGHRS and YFSETQ. CDR3 coding DNA: TGCGCCAGCCAAAGCTTTGGGACAGGGGTTAATTCACCCCTCCACTTT. It is translated as CASQSFGTGVNSPLHF.

This chain uses TRBV2 with TRBJ1-2, with TRBD1 matching over 7 bases. Germline CDR1 reads SNHLY; CDR2 reads FYNNEI. V dropped 6 bases and J dropped 0; count of bases not matched to a gene: 13. The CDR3 is 17 residues long. CDR3 bases: TGTGCCAGCAGCGAACAGGGGAGTGTTCGTCCTAACTATGGCTACACCTTC. Protein: CASSEQGSVRPNYGYTF.

The J gene is TRBJ2-3, the V gene TRBV7-9; no firm D call. V was pared by 1 base and J by 3 bases, with 14 bases between. Germline CDR1 is SEHNR and CDR2 is FQNEAQ (reference sequence). The CDR3 extends over 16 amino acids. In nucleotides, the CDR3 is TGTGCCAGCAGCTTAGGGCCAGGAGATCGGACAGATACGCAGTATTTT. Its translation is CASSLGPGDRTDTQYF.

V usage is TRBV5-4 and J usage is TRBJ2-7; TRBD1 might be the D (5 bases). This CDR3 is 14 amino acids long. Germline loops: CDR1 SGHNT, CDR2 YYREEE (reference sequence). Deletions cut 0 bases from V and 2 bases from J, with 9 bases between. The CDR3 region is CASSLDRITYEQYF. The CDR3 DNA is TGTGCCAGCAGCTTGGACAGGATCACCTACGAGCAGTACTTC.

The chain links TRBV7-2 to TRBJ1-2; D is ambiguous. The germline CDR1 and CDR2 sequences are SGHTA and FQGNSA. The CDR3 consists of 15 residues. V was cut by 2 bases and J by 0 bases, with 10 bases left in between. CDR3 nucleotide sequence: TGTGCCAGCAGCTTAATGACGACCCCTAACTATGGCTACACCTTC. Translated, it gives CASSLMTTPNYGYTF.

V is TRBV6-4 and J is TRBJ1-2; the D gene is possibly TRBD1 (6 bases). Between the trimmed V and J ends, which lost 7 bases and 3 bases, there was a span of 18 bases. CDR3 size: 15 residues. From germline, CDR1 is MRHNA and CDR2 SNTAGT. The CDR3: CASNPQGNTDYGYTF. CDR3 nucleotide sequence: TGTGCCAGCAATCCCCAGGGGAATACCGACTATGGCTACACCTTC.

In this sample, this clone turned up a few times. The same CDR3 arises from other DNA sequences in this sample as well. The chain carries TRBV9 and TRBJ1-6, with TRBD1 matching over 7 bases. CDR3 length: 14 residues. The J segment lost 10 bases and the V segment lost 0 bases, leaving 4 bases of the junction unmatched. Germline CDR1 reads SGDLS; CDR2 reads YYNGEE. DNA of the CDR3: TGTGCCAGCAGCGTAGGACAGGGTGGATCACCCCTCCACTTT. Protein product: CASSVGQGGSPLHF.

V usage is TRBV30 and J usage is TRBJ1-2; perhaps TRBD1 as D (5 bases). Germline CDR1 reads GTSNPN; CDR2 reads SVGIG (reference sequence). The CDR3 covers 13 residues. Trimming shortened V by 1 base and J by 4 bases, and 10 bases separated the two germline ends. This CDR3 is CAWSGGRPYGYTF. The CDR3, as DNA: TGTGCCTGGAGTGGGGGCAGGCCCTATGGCTACACCTTC.

A single count supports this clone. The chain couples TRBV7-2 to TRBJ2-7, with D maybe TRBD1 (5 bases). Germline V lookup: CDR1 SGHTA, CDR2 FQGNSA. The CDR3 has 14 amino acids. Between the trimmed V and J ends, which lost 2 bases and 3 bases, there was a span of 11 bases. The CDR3 coding sequence is TGTGCCAGCAGCTTAAGGGGCGGAGACTACGAGCAGTACTTC. Residues: CASSLRGGDYEQYF. Full variable domain (missing parts from reference TRBV7-2 and TRBJ2-7): GAGVSQSPSNKVTEKGKDVELRCDPISGHTALYWYRQSLGQGLEFLIYFQGNSAPDKSGLPSDRFSAERTGGSVSTLTIQRTQQEDSAVYLCASSLRGGDYEQYFGPGTRLTVT.

This sequence joins TRBV4-1 and TRBJ1-1, with 8 bases that match TRBD1. The CDR3 has 20 residues. Germline V gives CDR1 MGHRA, CDR2 YSYEKL. J was trimmed by 4 bases and V by 0 bases; bases with no gene match: 19. The CDR3 coding sequence is TGCGCCAGCAGCCAAGAAACCCCGGGCAGGGGGCTTAGTATTGGCACTGAAGCTTTCTTT. This translates into CASSQETPGRGLSIGTEAFF.

This clone has only one observation. Within the sample, other DNA sequences also encode this same CDR3. This sequence joins TRBV7-2 and TRBJ2-7; D unresolved. The V end was cut by 1 base, the J end by 3 bases, with 4 bases between. Germline V gives CDR1 SGHTA, CDR2 FQGNSA. This CDR3 region has 12 residues. CDR3 nucleotide sequence: TGTGCCAGCAGCTTAGGTCGCTACGAGCAGTACTTC. Amino acids: CASSLGRYEQYF.

The chain carries TRBV25-1 and TRBJ2-5; 9 bases agree with TRBD2. V lost 2 bases to trimming and J lost 3 bases; unmatched junction nucleotides: 4. CDR1 is MGHDK and CDR2 is SYGVNS in the germline V gene. This CDR3 has 15 residues. The CDR3 region is CASSEIPSGKETQYF. CDR3 in DNA: TGTGCCAGCAGTGAAATCCCTAGCGGGAAAGAGACCCAGTACTTC.

In regard to this clone: The sample contains more than one DNA sequence encoding this CDR3. The chain is built from TRBV30 and TRBJ2-3, with D unclear. Germline V CDR1 and CDR2: GTSNPN, SVGIG (reference sequence). V was cut by 0 bases and J by 2 bases, with 6 bases left in between. This CDR3 spans 13 amino acids. The CDR3 here is CAWSVRSTDTQYF. The CDR3 region has the DNA TGTGCCTGGAGTGTTAGGTCCACAGATACGCAGTATTTT.

This chain links TRBV4-2 with TRBJ1-4; 7 bases line up with TRBD1. Germline V lookup: CDR1 LGHNA, CDR2 YNFKEQ. J lost 4 bases, V lost 2 bases, and 10 bases had no gene match. CDR3 length: 17 amino acids. The DNA of the CDR3 is TGTGCCAGCAGCCAATTGGGTGAGGGGGCCGTTAATGAAAAACTGTTTTTT. Its translation: CASSQLGEGAVNEKLFF.

The rearrangement joins TRBV18 to TRBJ1-5; 8 nucleotides line up with TRBD1. This CDR3 spans 17 amino acids. Germline loops: CDR1 KGHSH, CDR2 LQKENI. V dropped 4 bases and J dropped 4; count of bases not matched to a gene: 12. CDR3 sequence (DNA): TGTGCCAGCTCACACGCCTCAGGGGGCCCTTCGAATCAGCCCCAGCATTTT. Protein product: CASSHASGGPSNQPQHF.

The rearrangement joins TRBV6-1 to TRBJ2-7; TRBD2 matches at 11 bases. Germline assignment: CDR1 MNHNS and CDR2 SASEGT. The ends lost 2 bases at V and 7 bases at J; junction bases unmatched: 16. The CDR3 loop spans 18 amino acids. The CDR3 is CASSENRDRLRLAGEQYF. The CDR3 DNA reads as TGTGCCAGCAGTGAAAACCGGGACAGGTTACGACTAGCGGGAGAGCAGTACTTC.

J is TRBJ1-4 and V is TRBV7-9, with 9 bases that match TRBD1. Germline trimming cut 4 bases from V and 3 bases from J; bases unmatched to any gene: 3. The CDR3 loop spans 15 amino acids. Per germline, CDR1 SEHNR and CDR2 FQNEAQ (reference sequence). This CDR3 is CASSSQGASNEKLFF. CDR3 in DNA: TGTGCCAGCAGCTCACAGGGGGCCTCTAATGAAAAACTGTTTTTT.